A single sample gave rise to the 14 T cell receptor beta chains below, sequenced in a study of tumor-infiltrating lymphocytes in primary liver carcinoma. Unsorted whole blood yielded blood RNA, and germline DNA was extracted as well. With roughly 0.5 ug total RNA as template and a constant-region primer, TCR beta cDNA was made. Investigators got TCR beta libraries out of three nested multiplex PCR rounds, done with slightly modified ARM-PCR. Primers for the first two PCR rounds were TRBV1-TRBV30 forward primers and a C-beta reverse primer (around 11 cycles per round). TCRdb recomputed calls from the multiplex PCR reads with MiXCR, one row per CDR3 protein. The data show about 180,000 distinct CDR3 sequences, with 60% seen just once and around 68% held by the top ten. Sequencing was done on a sample of peripheral blood. The receptors were sampled from a man aged 40-50 years with primary liver carcinoma and hepatitis B virus infection.

The chain uses TRBV4-1 and TRBJ2-2; D call uncertain. The ends were cut back, 5 bases at V and 5 bases at J, with 12 bases in the middle. Germline CDR1 reads MGHRA; CDR2 reads YSYEKL. The length of the CDR3 is 14 residues. DNA for the CDR3: TGCGCCAGCAGCGACCTATTACGAACCGGGGAGCTGTTTTTT. As protein: CASSDLLRTGELFF.

Concerning this clonotype itself: One end of the junction is discordant with germline, which a read error may explain. This rearrangement joins TRBV10-3 to TRBJ1-2; TRBD1 matches 7 bases. CDR3 size: 14 residues. Germline V CDR1 and CDR2: ENHRY, SYGVKD. In nucleotides, the CDR3 is TGTGCCATCAGGGGGACAGACACTCACTATCGCTACACCTTC. Translating gives CAIRGTDTHYRYTF.

J is TRBJ1-1 and V is TRBV7-8; the D is unclear. V gave up 3 bases and J gave up 0 bases, with 11 bases separating them. The CDR3 runs to 15 residues. Germline CDR1 and CDR2: SGHVS and FQNEAQ. CDR3 in DNA: TGTGCCAGCAGCTTGGCCCTCGGGTTGAACACTGAAGCTTTCTTT. It is translated as CASSLALGLNTEAFF.

This clonotype has more than one count but fewer than ten. CDR3 nucleotide sequence: TGTGCCAGCAGCTTAGCCAGGGCAAACACCGGGGAGCTGTTTTTT. As protein: CASSLARANTGELFF. The chain is built from TRBV7-9 and TRBJ2-2; weak D call: TRBD1 (5 bases). Germline values: CDR1 SEHNR, CDR2 FQNEAQ (reference sequence). The CDR3 loop spans 15 amino acids. Trimming stripped 0 bases from V and 2 bases from J, with 7 bases between.

This clonotype was observed a few times. This rearrangement joins TRBV6-2 or TRBV6-3 to TRBJ1-1; TRBD1 aligns across 7 bases. This CDR3 has 16 residues. After removal of 0 bases from V and 4 bases from J, the junction contained 8 bases not matched to a gene. CDR1 is MNHEY, CDR2 SVGEGT, per germline. CDR3 DNA: TGTGCCAGCAGTTACTCGACATGGGACAGAGCCACTGAAGCTTTCTTT. Protein: CASSYSTWDRATEAFF.

This clonotype was observed many times. The rearrangement joins TRBV11-2 to TRBJ2-2; unclear D gene. Germline CDR1 SGHAT, CDR2 FQNNGV. The CDR3 contains 14 residues. V lost 0 bases and J lost 7, with 9 bases in between. This CDR3 reads CASSLDYGGGELFF. The CDR3 nucleotides read TGTGCCAGCAGCTTAGATTATGGCGGCGGGGAGCTGTTTTTT.

With regard to this clonotype: A read error may account for a junction end that differs from germline. V and J are TRBV6-2 or TRBV6-3 and TRBJ2-1; 7 bases agree with TRBD2. The CDR3 spans 16 residues. Germline lookup yields CDR1 MNHEY and CDR2 SVGEGT. The CDR3 reads CASSYSERGNYSEQFF. DNA for the CDR3: TGTGCCAGCAGTTACTCTGAGCGGGGCAACTACAGTGAGCAGTTCTTC.

The rearrangement joins TRBV11-2 to TRBJ1-2; TRBD1 matches 11 bases. This CDR3 spans 19 amino acids. In germline, CDR1 is SGHAT, CDR2 FQNNGV. J lost 2 bases, V lost 9 bases, and 20 bases had no gene match. The CDR3 DNA reads TGTGCCAGTGGCCAACCTAGGTGGACAGGGGGCCTCGAGAACTATGGCTACACCTTC. Protein product: CASGQPRWTGGLENYGYTF.

Regarding this clonotype: One end of the junction is discordant with germline, which a read error may explain. The rearrangement links TRBV11-2 to TRBJ2-7, with TRBD1 matching over 8 bases. Germline V lookup: CDR1 SGHAT, CDR2 FQNNGV. CDR3 length: 15 residues. The CDR3 nucleotides read TGTGCCAGGAGCTTAGGTCCCCAGGGGGCGTACGAGCAGCACTTC. Amino acids: CARSLGPQGAYEQHF.

Remarks on this clonotype: Just one base apart from a much larger clone, this may be a read error. The chain is built from TRBV6-6 and TRBJ1-5, with 10 bases fitting TRBD1. The V gene's germline CDR1 is MNHNY and CDR2 SVGAGI (reference sequence). This CDR3 spans 15 amino acids. The CDR3 sequence is CTSSWDRGSNQPQHF. CDR3 in DNA: TGTACCAGCAGCTGGGACAGGGGAAGCAATCAGCCCCAGCATTTT.

The table lists this clonotype with many counts. J is TRBJ2-1 and V is TRBV29-1; 7 bases map to TRBD1. V shed 6 bases, J shed 8 bases, and the junction held 10 bases outside the gene matches. This CDR3 is built from 13 residues. The germline V gene has CDR1 SQVTM and CDR2 ANQGSEA. CDR3 coding DNA: TGCAGCGTCGACACCTGGACAGGACATGAGCAGTTCTTC. Encoded protein: CSVDTWTGHEQFF.

Note on this clonotype: The CDR3 does not close with the conserved phenylalanine or tryptophan, likely indicating a read error. This rearrangement joins TRBV29-1 to TRBJ2-1; TRBD2 is a possible D gene (5 bases). The CDR3 is 11 residues long. CDR1 and CDR2 (germline): SQVTM, ANQGSEA. CDR3 in DNA: TGCACCGTCGGGAAATTTAATGAGCAGTTCTCC. Translated: CTVGKFNEQFS.

This clonotype was seen many times. The chain links TRBV29-1 to TRBJ2-1, with D possibly being TRBD1 (5 bases). Germline V gene lookup returns CDR1 SQVTM and CDR2 ANQGSEA. The CDR3 loop spans 14 amino acids. Trimming cost V 4 bases and J 8 bases, with 18 bases left between them. The DNA for the CDR3 is TGCAGCGTTGCCGCGCAGGGCACATTCGATGAGCAGTTCTTC. Translating gives CSVAAQGTFDEQFF.

This clonotype was found once. Its ends do not fully match the called genes, so a read error is possible. The rearrangement links TRBV11-2 to TRBJ1-1; tentative D call: TRBD1 (6 bases). CDR3 size: 14 residues. Germline values: CDR1 SGHAT, CDR2 FQNNGV. DNA for the CDR3: TGTACCAGCAGCCCCGCCCAGGGGCCTGGGGAAGCTTTCTTT. Amino acids: CTSSPAQGPGEAFF.